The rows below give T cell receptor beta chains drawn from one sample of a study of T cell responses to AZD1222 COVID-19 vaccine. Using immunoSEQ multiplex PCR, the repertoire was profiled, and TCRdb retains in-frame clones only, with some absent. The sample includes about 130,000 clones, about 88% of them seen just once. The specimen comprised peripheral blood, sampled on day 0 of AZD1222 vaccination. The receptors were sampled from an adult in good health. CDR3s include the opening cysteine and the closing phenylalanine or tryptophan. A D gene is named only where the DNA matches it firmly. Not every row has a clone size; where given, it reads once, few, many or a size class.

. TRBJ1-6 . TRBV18 TGTGCCAGCTCACCACCCGGTAATATAGGGTCACCCCTCCACTTT CASSPPGNIGSPLHF
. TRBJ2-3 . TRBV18 TGTGCCAGCTCACCACCTCAGCGGAGTTCAGATACGCAGTATTTT CASSPPQRSSDTQYF
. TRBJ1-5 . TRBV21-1 TGTGCCATGCACGGGCGTCTCGGGAGCAATCAGCCCCAGCATTTT CAMHGRLGSNQPQHF
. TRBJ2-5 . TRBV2 TGTGCCAGCAGTTTGGTTAGGGGGCAAGAGACCCAGTACTTC CASSLVRGQETQYF
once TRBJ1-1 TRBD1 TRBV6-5 TGTGCCAGCAGTCCAATACAGGGGAGGAACACTGAAGCTTTCTTT CASSPIQGRNTEAFF
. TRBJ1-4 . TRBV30 TGTGCCTTCCTGGAGGTTACGGGCAGGGTAAATGAAAAACTGTTTTTT CAFLEVTGRVNEKLFF
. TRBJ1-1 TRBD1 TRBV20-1 TGCAGTGCTAAGTTGGGACAGATGGCTTTCTTT CSAKLGQMAFF
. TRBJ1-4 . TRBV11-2 TGTGCCAGCAGCCCAGATACTTATGAAAAACTGTTTTTT CASSPDTYEKLFF
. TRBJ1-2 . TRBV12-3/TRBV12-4 TGTGCCAGCAGTTTAGAGGGGGGTGGCTACACCTTC CASSLEGGGYTF
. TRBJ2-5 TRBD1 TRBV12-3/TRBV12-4 TGTGCCAGCAATAGACAGGGTCTGGAGACCCAGTACTTC CASNRQGLETQYF
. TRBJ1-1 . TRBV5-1 TGCGCCAGCAGCTTGGGCGGGAACACTGAAGCTTTCTTT CASSLGGNTEAFF
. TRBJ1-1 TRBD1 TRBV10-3 TGTGCCATCAGTGCACGATTACAGGGGGGGAACACTGAAGCTTTCTTT CAISARLQGGNTEAFF
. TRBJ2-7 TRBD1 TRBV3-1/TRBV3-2 TGTGCCAGCGGGACCTTGACAGGGGGCTACGAGCAGTACTTC CASGTLTGGYEQYF
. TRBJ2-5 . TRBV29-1 TGCAGCGTTGTGCAGGGGCAAGAGACCCAGTACTTC CSVVQGQETQYF
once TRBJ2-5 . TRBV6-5 TGTGCCAGCAGGGCGGGGCAAGAGACCCAGTACTTC CASRAGQETQYF
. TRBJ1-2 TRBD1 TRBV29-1 TGCAGCGTTCCGTGGACAGGGGGCCTCTATGGCTACACCTTC CSVPWTGGLYGYTF
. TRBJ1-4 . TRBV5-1 TGCGCCAGCAGCGGGGGTGAGACTAATGAAAAACTGTTTTTT CASSGGETNEKLFF
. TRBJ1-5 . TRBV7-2 TGTGCCAGCAGCTTCGGTCGGAGTAGCAATCAGCCCCAGCATTTT CASSFGRSSNQPQHF
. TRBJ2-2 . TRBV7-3 TGTGCCAGCAGCTTAGGAGGGGCCGGGGAGCTGTTTTTT CASSLGGAGELFF
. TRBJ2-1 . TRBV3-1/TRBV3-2 TGTGCCAGCAGCTTAGGACAGAACAATGAGCAGTTCTTC CASSLGQNNEQFF
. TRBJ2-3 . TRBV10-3 TGTGCCATCAGTGAGTCAACGTCCCGGGGAGGCACAGATACGCAGTATTTT CAISESTSRGGTDTQYF
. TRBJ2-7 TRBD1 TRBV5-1 TGCGCCAGCAGCTCAGGACTGACCGGGACAGACTACGAGCAGTACTTC CASSSGLTGTDYEQYF
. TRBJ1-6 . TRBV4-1 TGCGCCAGCAGCCAAGATCGGTATGAGAGGGGTTCCTATAATTCACCCCTCCACTTT CASSQDRYERGSYNSPLHF
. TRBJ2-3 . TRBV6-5 TGTGCCAGCGGCGGGGGTACAGGGGAAACAGATACGCAGTATTTT CASGGGTGETDTQYF
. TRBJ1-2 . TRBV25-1 TGTGCCAGCAGTGACCGACGGGGCAGGGTAAACTATGGCTACACCTTC CASSDRRGRVNYGYTF
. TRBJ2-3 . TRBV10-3 TGTGCCATCAGTGAGTCTAGGAGGGGCACAGATACGCAGTATTTT CAISESRRGTDTQYF
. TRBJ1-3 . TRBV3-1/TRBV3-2 TGTGCCAGCAGCCGTGGGGGCTCTGGAAACACCATATATTTT CASSRGGSGNTIYF
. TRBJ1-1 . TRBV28 TGTGCCAGCAGTCCAACCTCTGGGAGTGCTGAAGCTTTCTTT CASSPTSGSAEAFF
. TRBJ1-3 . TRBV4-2 TGTGCCAGCAGCCCCCAAAAGGGGCAGGTCGGCAACACCATATATTTT CASSPQKGQVGNTIYF
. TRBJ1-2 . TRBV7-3 TGTGCCAGCAGCCCCCAGGGTGGTGGGAACTATGGCTACACCTTC CASSPQGGGNYGYTF
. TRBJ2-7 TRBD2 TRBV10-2 TGCGCCAGCGGGGAATACGTAGGGACTAGCGGGCGCTCCTACGAGCAGTACTTC CASGEYVGTSGRSYEQYF
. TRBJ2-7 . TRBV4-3 TGCGCCAGCAGCCAAGATCCAGCGAGGGACTACGAGCAGTACTTC CASSQDPARDYEQYF
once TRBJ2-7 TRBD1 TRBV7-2 TGTGCCAGCAGCTTCAACAGGGGGGACTACGAGCAGTACTTC CASSFNRGDYEQYF
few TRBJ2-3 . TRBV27 TGTGCCAGCAGTTTGCCCCCACAGGGTTTTGGCACAGATACGCAGTATTTT CASSLPPQGFGTDTQYF
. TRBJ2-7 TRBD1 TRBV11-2 TGTGCCAGCAGCTTAGACAGGGGGTACGAGCAGTACTTC CASSLDRGYEQYF
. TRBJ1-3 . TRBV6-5 TGTGCCAGCAGCCCACCAGGAAGCTCTGGAAACACCATATATTTT CASSPPGSSGNTIYF
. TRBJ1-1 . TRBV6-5 TGTGCCATTACCGATCCGGGACGGCACACTGAAGCTTTCTTT CAITDPGRHTEAFF
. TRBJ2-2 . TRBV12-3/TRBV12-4 TGTGCCATCCTCAAGCAGGCCGGGGAGCTGTTTTTT CAILKQAGELFF